Below, one T cell receptor (beta chain) is given with its context. The authors' processing: Reference gene primers were amplified, and this amplification served to estimate nucleated cell counts. The data were produced by immunoSEQ multiplex PCR, yet TCRdb's version contains in-frame clones alone and is incomplete. V and J calls and clone size are those listed in that table; D and trimming were worked out from the DNA. The sample has about 150,000 clones, roughly four fifths seen once. This specimen comes from a study of blood T cell repertoires in COVID-19. Study background: In each case, the material was cDNA or gDNA derived from T cells, B-cell-depleted T cells, or PBMCs.

Trimming cost V 3 bases and J 0 bases, with 12 bases left between them. The germline V gene has CDR1 LGHDT and CDR2 YNNKEL (reference sequence). This CDR3 contains 16 residues. The sequence was collected from a woman aged 60 to 75 with acute or convalescent COVID-19. Sequencing used peripheral blood. J is TRBJ2-1 and V is TRBV3-1 (or the pseudogene TRBV3-2), with D possibly matching TRBD2 (6 bases). The CDR3 DNA reads TGTGCCAGCAGCCAGGGACTGACGAGCTCCTACAATGAGCAGTTCTTC. Protein: CASSQGLTSSYNEQFF.